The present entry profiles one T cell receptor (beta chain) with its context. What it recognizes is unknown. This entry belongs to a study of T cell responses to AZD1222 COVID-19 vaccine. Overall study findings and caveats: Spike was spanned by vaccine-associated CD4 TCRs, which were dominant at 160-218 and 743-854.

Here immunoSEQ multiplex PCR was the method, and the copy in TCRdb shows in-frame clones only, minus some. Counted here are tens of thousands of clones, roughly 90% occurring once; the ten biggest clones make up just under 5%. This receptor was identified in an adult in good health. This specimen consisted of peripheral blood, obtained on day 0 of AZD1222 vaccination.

CDR3 coding DNA: TGTGCCAGCAGTGAGATTGGGGTTTTGAAGAACACTGAAGCTTTCTTT. The encoded protein is CASSEIGVLKNTEAFF. The chain joins TRBV6-4 to TRBJ1-1; no reliable D call. The germline V and J ends were trimmed by 3 bases and 1 base, with 15 bases remaining between them. Germline V gene sequence: CDR1 MRHNA, CDR2 SNTAGT. This CDR3 spans 16 amino acids.